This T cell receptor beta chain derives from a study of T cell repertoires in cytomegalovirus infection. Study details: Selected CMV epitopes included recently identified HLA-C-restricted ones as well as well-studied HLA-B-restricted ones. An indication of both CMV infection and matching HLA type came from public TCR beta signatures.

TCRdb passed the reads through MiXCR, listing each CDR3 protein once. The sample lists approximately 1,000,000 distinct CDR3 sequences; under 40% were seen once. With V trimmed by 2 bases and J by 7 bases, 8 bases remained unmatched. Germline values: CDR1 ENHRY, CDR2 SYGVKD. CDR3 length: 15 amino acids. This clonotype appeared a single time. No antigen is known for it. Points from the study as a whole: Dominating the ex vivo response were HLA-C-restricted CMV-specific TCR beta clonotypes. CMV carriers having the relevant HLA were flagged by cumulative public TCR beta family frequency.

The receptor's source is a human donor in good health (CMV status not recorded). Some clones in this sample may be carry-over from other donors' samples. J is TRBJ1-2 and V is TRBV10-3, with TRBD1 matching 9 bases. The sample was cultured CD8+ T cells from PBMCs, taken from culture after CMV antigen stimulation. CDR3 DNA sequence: TGTGCCATCAGTGAGGGAAGGACAGGGGAGGGTGGCTACACCTTC. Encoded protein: CAISEGRTGEGGYTF.